Sequencing of this T cell receptor (beta chain) was carried out in a study of OX40 agonist ivuxolimab in advanced cancers. Study-wide context: Earlier anti-PD-1, anti-PD-L1 or anti-CTLA-4 therapy was permitted; 40% had received some. The study, taken as a whole, reports: At 0.1 to 3.0 mg/kg and by week 6, clonal expansion occurred in CD4+ and CD8+ blood T cells. Several nonresponders also turned out to have low normalized T-cell clonal expansion.

Turning to this clone: Its specificity is unknown.

Sequencing used immunoSEQ multiplex PCR; TCRdb keeps in-frame clones, though not all of them. The sample holds under 50,000 clones, about 90% seen once. V lost 4 bases to trimming and J lost 4 bases, with 12 bases between them. The CDR3 length is 15 residues. Germline lookup yields CDR1 SGDLS and CDR2 YYNGEE. The TCR comes from an adult with an advanced solid tumor such as melanoma, head and neck, liver or kidney cancer. The chain recombines TRBV9 with TRBJ1-6; D is possibly TRBD1 (5 bases). The sample was CD4+ or CD8+ T cells sorted from blood, taken in a trial of the OX40 agonist ivuxolimab. CDR3 nucleotides: TGTGCCAGCAGCCGGGCGGACACTTATAATTCACCCCTCCACTTT. Protein: CASSRADTYNSPLHF.